This T cell receptor (beta chain) was identified in a study of identical twins. TCRdb called the 5' RACE reads again in MiXCR, with one record for every CDR3 protein. The table has over 200,000 distinct CDR3 sequences, over 9.5% seen once. This clonotype was detected ten times or more. This CDR3 spans 15 amino acids. V was cut by 0 bases and J by 4 bases, with 11 bases left in between. The germline CDR1 and CDR2 sequences are MNHEY and SVGAGI. The V and J genes are TRBV6-5 and TRBJ2-3, with unresolved D. Sample: memory T cells sorted from blood. The TCR was taken from a man in his fifties in good health. The CDR3 here is CASSYSRQRADTQYF. The CDR3 DNA follows: TGTGCCAGCAGTTACTCGAGGCAGAGAGCAGATACGCAGTATTTT.